This TCR beta chain appears in the sequencing data of a study of cytomegalovirus exposure and HLA in healthy donors. Study results and caveats: A later analysis revealed that TCR association rates differed between HLA loci, peaking at DRB1 and bottoming out at HLA-C. Most of the TCR beta V segments (in an earlier analysis) were productive either about 90% or about 30% of the time. The Asian-associated ancestry cluster reportedly had fewer N-insertions than the approximately 670-donor mean in a later analysis.

Germline CDR1 reads MNHNY; CDR2 reads SVGAGI (reference sequence). Germline trimming cut 6 bases from V and 3 bases from J; bases unmatched to any gene: 4. The length of the CDR3 is 14 residues. Healthy bone marrow donors supplied every sample. 60 Vbeta and 13 Jbeta primers were used in PCR. Sequenced by immunoSEQ multiplex PCR; TCRdb stores in-frame clones only, minus some. The sample has 55,000 to 80,000 clones; approximately 72% are singletons. For this clone: The target antigen is unknown.

The clonotype was recovered from a woman aged 25 to 39 in good health and CMV-seropositive. The chain recombines TRBV6-6 with TRBJ2-7; 11 bases agree with TRBD2. Specimen: PBMCs. This CDR3 is CASRLTSGSYEQYF. CDR3 coding DNA: TGTGCCAGCAGGCTTACTAGCGGGAGCTACGAGCAGTACTTC.